Here is one TCR beta chain with its context. This entry belongs to a study of blood T cell repertoires in COVID-19. Generated by immunoSEQ multiplex PCR, the TCRdb table keeps only in-frame clones and is missing some. The data show 80,000 to 100,000 clones, with roughly 95% seen just once and less than 5% held by the top ten. The CDR3 contains 15 residues. V gave up 5 bases and J gave up 3 bases; unmatched junction bases: 5. Germline CDR1 reads SEHNR; CDR2 reads FQNEAQ (reference sequence). The TCR originated in a human donor with active COVID-19. The donor label of this sample is uncertain. The sequencing sample was made of peripheral blood. The V and J genes are TRBV7-9 and TRBJ2-3, with 10 nucleotides matching TRBD1. CDR3 in DNA: TGTGCCAGCAGCCCTGGGACAGGGGCGACAGATACGCAGTATTTT. Its translation is CASSPGTGATDTQYF.